These 32 T cell receptor beta chains originate from one sample sequenced in a study of technical replicates of blood from several donors. The data were produced by immunoSEQ multiplex PCR, yet TCRdb's version contains in-frame clones alone and is incomplete. The table records about 79,000 clones, approximately 94% of them present only once. The sample comprised T cells isolated from PBMCs. These receptors originate from a human donor in good health.

The V and J genes are TRBV27 and TRBJ1-2; TRBD1 agrees at 7 bases. The germline gives CDR1 MNHEY, CDR2 SMNVEV (reference sequence). The CDR3 extends over 14 amino acids. With V trimmed by 6 bases and J by 4 bases, 8 bases remained unmatched. DNA of the CDR3: TGTGCCAGCAGCCAATTGGGACAGACCTATGGCTACACCTTC. It encodes CASSQLGQTYGYTF.

The chain employs TRBV27 and TRBJ2-1; 10 bases agree with TRBD2. V trimming: 3 bases; J trimming: 0 bases; junction bases outside the gene matches: 2. CDR3 size: 16 residues. Germline V gene sequence: CDR1 MNHEY, CDR2 SMNVEV (reference sequence). The CDR3 is CASSLASGSSYNEQFF. The CDR3 DNA reads as TGTGCCAGCAGTTTGGCTAGCGGGAGCTCCTACAATGAGCAGTTCTTC.

The genes are TRBV18 and TRBJ2-7, with unresolved D. The length of the CDR3 is 13 residues. Germline CDR1 KGHSH, CDR2 LQKENI. V lost 6 bases and J 3 bases, leaving 12 bases between the germline ends. The CDR3 is CASSPIYLYEQYF. The CDR3, as DNA: TGTGCCAGCTCGCCTATTTACCTCTACGAGCAGTACTTC.

The V and J genes are TRBV5-1 and TRBJ1-2, with TRBD1 matching 10 bases. The CDR3 runs 15 residues. CDR1 is SGHRS and CDR2 is YFSETQ in the germline V gene. With 0 bases clipped from V and 8 bases from J, the junction kept 7 bases outside the gene matches. The CDR3 sequence is CASSLGDRTGGGYTF. CDR3 in DNA: TGCGCCAGCAGCTTGGGCGACCGGACAGGGGGGGGCTACACCTTC.

The rearrangement uses TRBV2 and TRBJ2-7; 8 nucleotides match TRBD2. Germline trimming cut 11 bases from V and 2 bases from J; bases unmatched to any gene: 8. In germline, CDR1 is SNHLY, CDR2 FYNNEI. This CDR3 has 13 amino acids. CDR3 amino acids: CASASGSPYEQYF. CDR3 coding DNA: TGTGCCTCAGCAAGCGGGAGCCCCTACGAGCAGTACTTC.

The count of this clone is one. The chain combines TRBV27 with TRBJ1-1; unclear D gene. The V gene's germline CDR1 is MNHEY and CDR2 SMNVEV (reference sequence). This CDR3 spans 12 amino acids. Trimming left V 7 bases short and J 1 base short, with 7 bases between. DNA of the CDR3: TGTGCCAGCAAAAGCCCGAACACTGAAGCTTTCTTT. Its protein is CASKSPNTEAFF.

The V and J genes are TRBV10-1 and TRBJ2-7, with 11 bases lining up with TRBD2. J gave up 6 bases and V 8 bases, and 0 bases lay outside the gene matches. The CDR3 is 11 residues long. Germline CDR1 reads WNHNN; CDR2 reads SYGVQD (reference sequence). The CDR3 region is CASGTSGEQYF. DNA for the CDR3: TGCGCCAGCGGGACTAGCGGCGAGCAGTACTTC.

The chain combines TRBV10-1 with TRBJ1-1, with D possibly being TRBD1 (5 bases). The CDR3 loop spans 17 amino acids. V shed 4 bases and J shed 1 base, with 19 bases lying between them. Germline CDR1 WNHNN, CDR2 SYGVQD (reference sequence). The CDR3 protein is CASSGSTLGRENTEAFF. The CDR3 region has the DNA TGCGCCAGCAGTGGCTCTACCCTCGGCAGGGAGAACACTGAAGCTTTCTTT.

The genes are TRBV7-8 and TRBJ2-3; no firm D call. The germline V gene has CDR1 SGHVS and CDR2 FQNEAQ. V was shortened by 0 bases and J by 5 bases, with 6 bases between the two germline ends. This CDR3 region has 13 residues. The CDR3: CASSLAQIDTQYF. CDR3 DNA sequence: TGTGCCAGCAGCTTAGCACAGATAGATACGCAGTATTTT.

V and J are TRBV2 and TRBJ2-2; D gene ambiguous. The CDR3 extends over 14 amino acids. V lost 1 base to trimming and J lost 3 bases, with 6 bases between them. Germline lookup yields CDR1 SNHLY and CDR2 FYNNEI. The CDR3 loop reads CASSEGPYTGELFF. CDR3 coding DNA: TGTGCCAGCAGTGAAGGGCCCTACACCGGGGAGCTGTTTTTT.

Here the CDR3 reads CASSDETGGNSPLHF. The CDR3 DNA is TGTGCCAGCAGCGACGAAACAGGAGGGAATTCACCCCTCCACTTT. The chain couples TRBV7-6 to TRBJ1-6; tentatively, D is TRBD1 (5 bases). Trimming took off 5 bases at V and 7 bases at J, with 15 bases between the two ends. From germline, CDR1 is SGHVS and CDR2 FNYEAQ. The CDR3 sequence is 15 residues long.

This chain joins TRBV11-3 and TRBJ1-3, with 8 bases fitting TRBD1. The V gene end was trimmed by 1 base and the J gene end by 8 bases; junction bases not matched to a gene: 4. CDR1 is SGHNT and CDR2 is YENEEA in the germline V gene. The length of the CDR3 is 14 residues. The CDR3 region is CASSLALTGDTIYF. The CDR3 nucleotides are TGTGCCAGCAGCTTAGCCCTGACAGGGGACACCATATATTTT.

This chain links TRBV13 with TRBJ2-5; 12 nucleotides match TRBD2. The CDR3 has 17 residues. The germline gives CDR1 PRHDT, CDR2 FYEKMQ (reference sequence). J gave up 3 bases and V 5 bases, and 10 bases lay outside the gene matches. This chain's CDR3 is CASSIWTSGTREETQYF. As DNA, the CDR3 is TGTGCCAGCAGCATCTGGACTAGCGGGACTCGCGAAGAGACCCAGTACTTC.

This clone has just a few counts. The chain employs TRBV5-1 and TRBJ1-1, with D maybe TRBD1 (6 bases). V was cut by 1 base and J by 7 bases, with 14 bases left in between. CDR3 length: 14 residues. From germline, CDR1 is SGHRS and CDR2 YFSETQ. The CDR3 sequence: CASSLWDKTDEAFF. As DNA, the CDR3 is TGCGCCAGCAGCTTGTGGGACAAGACAGATGAAGCTTTCTTT.

This clone came up once. V is TRBV2 and J is TRBJ2-7, with D possibly matching TRBD1 (6 bases). Trimming took off 4 bases at V and 4 bases at J, with 14 bases between the two ends. This CDR3 spans 14 amino acids. Germline V CDR1 and CDR2: SNHLY, FYNNEI. The CDR3 nucleotides read TGTGCCAGCAGTGGAACAGGGTTCAGGTACGAGCAGTACTTC. Translation: CASSGTGFRYEQYF.

The chain uses TRBV27 and TRBJ1-6, with D tentatively TRBD1 (6 bases). The CDR3 has 19 amino acids. Per germline, CDR1 MNHEY and CDR2 SMNVEV (reference sequence). Trimming took 0 bases from V and 3 from J, leaving 18 bases between them. The CDR3 reads CASSLSTIGGANYNSPLHF. Here the CDR3 DNA reads TGTGCCAGCAGTTTATCGACAATCGGGGGGGCTAACTATAATTCACCCCTCCACTTT.

The V call is TRBV10-2, the J call TRBJ2-2; 7 bases map to TRBD2. The CDR3 is 14 residues long. J gave up 5 bases and V 0 bases, and 0 bases lay outside the gene matches. Germline V gives CDR1 WSHSY, CDR2 SAAADI. In DNA form, the CDR3 reads TGCGCCAGCAGTGAGTCACTAGCGACCGGGGAGCTGTTTTTT. This encodes CASSESLATGELFF.

This clone was detected a few times. This chain connects TRBV10-3 to TRBJ1-1; D is unresolved. The CDR3 loop spans 11 amino acids. Trimming left V 6 bases short and J 4 bases short, with 6 bases between. Germline values: CDR1 ENHRY, CDR2 SYGVKD. The CDR3 region has the DNA TGTGCCATCAGGGCACGCACTGAAGCTTTCTTT. Protein: CAIRARTEAFF.

This clone has a single count. V usage is TRBV28 and J usage is TRBJ2-5; a possible D gene is TRBD1 (7 bases). This CDR3 contains 17 residues. From germline, CDR1 is MDHEN and CDR2 SYDVKM. The germline V and J ends were trimmed by 3 bases and 1 base, with 18 bases remaining between them. The CDR3 nucleotides are TGTGCCAGCAGTTTTATGAGGGCAGGGGGAGGCCAAGAGACCCAGTACTTC. The encoded protein is CASSFMRAGGGQETQYF.

This clone occurred a few times. The V gene is TRBV19, the J gene TRBJ1-2; 8 bases are a match to TRBD1. The CDR3 is made up of 14 amino acids. J was trimmed by 5 bases and V by 6 bases; bases with no gene match: 8. Per germline, CDR1 LNHDA and CDR2 SQIVND (reference sequence). Here the CDR3 DNA reads TGTGCCAGTAGGCTCGGACAGGGAGGGTATGGCTACACCTTC. Translated, it gives CASRLGQGGYGYTF.

The chain has TRBV6-5 and TRBJ2-7, with D possibly TRBD1 on 5 matching bases. V was trimmed by 8 bases and J by 7 bases, leaving 12 bases between them. The V gene's germline CDR1 is MNHEY and CDR2 SVGAGI. The CDR3 is 11 residues long. CDR3 protein: CASGAGQEQYF. The CDR3 DNA reads TGTGCCAGCGGGGCAGGGCAAGAGCAGTACTTC.

V gene TRBV6-1 combines with J gene TRBJ2-7; 7 bases are shared with TRBD2. The CDR3 has 15 residues. Unmatched junction bases numbered 10, after V lost 5 bases and J lost 3 bases. Germline V gene sequence: CDR1 MNHNS, CDR2 SASEGT. In DNA, the CDR3 is TGTGCCAGCAGTAGGATAAGCGGGGAGGGCTACGAGCAGTACTTC. It codes for CASSRISGEGYEQYF.

The V and J genes are TRBV13 and TRBJ2-1; D may be TRBD2 (6 bases). V lost 2 bases to trimming and J lost 6 bases, with 17 bases between them. CDR3 length equals 16 residues. Germline CDR1 reads PRHDT; CDR2 reads FYEKMQ (reference sequence). The CDR3 region is CASSLITSPVVNEQFF. In nucleotides, the CDR3 is TGTGCCAGCAGCTTAATCACTAGCCCCGTTGTCAATGAGCAGTTCTTC.

The V and J genes are TRBV7-9 and TRBJ2-7; D is ambiguous. The germline V gene has CDR1 SEHNR and CDR2 FQNEAQ (reference sequence). Trimming removed 5 bases from V and 5 bases from J, with 10 bases in between. This CDR3 has 12 amino acids. The chain's CDR3 is CASSMVYDEQYF. In nucleotides, the CDR3 is TGTGCCAGCAGCATGGTCTATGACGAGCAGTACTTC.

This rearrangement joins TRBV28 to TRBJ1-5, with D perhaps matching TRBD1 (6 bases). Germline V gene data show CDR1 as MDHEN and CDR2 as SYDVKM. V was trimmed by 7 bases and J by 0 bases, leaving 22 bases between them. The CDR3 runs to 18 residues. In DNA form, the CDR3 reads TGTGCCAGCATTCCACCGGCGGGTGGGGGCGGTAGCAATCAGCCCCAGCATTTT. Encoded protein: CASIPPAGGGGSNQPQHF.

V is TRBV7-9 and J is TRBJ2-5; 7 nucleotides align to TRBD1. V was pared by 4 bases and J by 5 bases, with 10 bases of the junction left unmatched. The CDR3 covers 15 residues. CDR1 is SEHNR and CDR2 is FQNEAQ in the germline V gene (reference sequence). CDR3 sequence reads: CASSSRQGRGETQYF. The CDR3 nucleotides are TGTGCCAGCAGCTCAAGACAGGGCCGTGGGGAGACCCAGTACTTC.

V and J are TRBV29-1 and TRBJ2-7, with D possibly matching TRBD2 (6 bases). CDR3 length: 16 residues. Germline assignment: CDR1 SQVTM and CDR2 ANQGSEA. Trimming stripped 1 base from V and 0 bases from J, with 16 bases between. The CDR3 DNA reads as TGCAGCGTTGAAGGGGCAGCGGCAGCGGGCTCCTACGAGCAGTACTTC. Encoded protein: CSVEGAAAAGSYEQYF.

The chain carries TRBV28 and TRBJ2-7; D is ambiguous. Trimming removed 8 bases from V and 2 bases from J, with 19 bases in between. This CDR3 is built from 15 residues. Germline loops: CDR1 MDHEN, CDR2 SYDVKM. CDR3 DNA sequence: TGTGCCAGCGGCGCAGGTCAGATCAAGGCCTACGAGCAGTACTTC. This sequence encodes CASGAGQIKAYEQYF.

The V gene is TRBV5-4, the J gene TRBJ1-1; 10 bases line up with TRBD1. The CDR3 runs 17 residues. Germline V gene sequence: CDR1 SGHNT, CDR2 YYREEE (reference sequence). V lost 4 bases and J lost 4; bases outside the gene matches: 13. The CDR3 reads CASSLRQGAVLGTEAFF. In nucleotides, the CDR3 is TGTGCCAGCAGCCTCCGACAGGGGGCAGTTTTGGGCACTGAAGCTTTCTTT.

The chain has TRBV21-1 and TRBJ2-5; the table's D call, TRBD1, has no DNA check behind it. TRBV21-1 is designated a pseudogene. The CDR3 sequence is 11 residues long. The CDR3 loop is CARYREETQYF. CDR3 sequence (DNA): TGTGCCAGATACAGGGAAGAGACCCAGTACTTC.

The V call is TRBV2, the J call TRBJ1-5; a possible D gene is TRBD1 (6 bases). This CDR3 spans 15 amino acids. Germline assignment: CDR1 SNHLY and CDR2 FYNNEI. With 4 bases removed from V and 5 bases from J, the gap between germline ends came to 15 bases. CDR3 DNA: TGTGCCAGCAGTGCGGGAGGGACACCCGATCAGCCCCAGCATTTT. Residues: CASSAGGTPDQPQHF.

This chain links TRBV6-1 with TRBJ1-2, with a possible D match to TRBD1 (5 bases). This CDR3 spans 13 amino acids. The germline CDR1 and CDR2 sequences are MNHNS and SASEGT. The V end lost 3 bases, the J end lost 7 bases, and 12 bases lay between the germline ends. This CDR3 is CASSESGFLGYTF. In nucleotides, the CDR3 is TGTGCCAGCAGTGAGTCAGGGTTTCTTGGCTACACCTTC.